The sequence of this TCR beta chain was determined in a study of T-cell reconstitution after alpha-beta-depleted transplantation in children (dated by TCRdb to between 2015 and 2016). About the investigation overall: Using TCR repertoire profiling, the study followed T-cell immune reconstitution in a quantitative way in children after TCRalphabeta/CD19-depleted allogeneic hematopoietic cell transplantation.

The sample's treatment or condition label, in plain terms: allogeneic hematopoietic cell transplantation with graft depleted of TCRalphabeta T cells and CD19 B cells. The children who served as transplant recipients had been given grafts of TCRalphabeta/CD19-depleted allogeneic hematopoietic cells. General findings and caveats noted by the study authors: The apparently early recovery of alphabetaT-cell counts about two months after transplant reportedly depended on only several hundred rapidly expanded clones that came from non-depleted graft cells. In some patients, high TCRbeta diversity at day 60 was attributed to recipient T cells and intrathymic progenitors that had survived conditioning. The frequencies of hyperexpanded clones fell over the following months, and after one year, T-cell counts and TCRbeta diversity were mostly attributed to newly produced T cells.

Library generation was performed with PCR. Sequencer: Illumina HiSeq 2500. Molecular barcoding was employed in the preparation of TCR libraries, with unique molecular identifiers being used to normalize TCRbeta repertoire quantification. TCRdb trimmed public reads at Q25 via fastp, called clones via MiXCR and kept in-frame beta chains. Merged by CDR3 protein, the rows form single entries marked with the most common genes and DNA. A total of roughly 400,000 distinct CDR3 sequences appear in this sample, 43% of them only once. The ten largest clones take up under 30% of the sample. Trimming at the junction amounts to 6 bases on V and 3 bases on J, and the germline ends lie 9 bases apart. CDR1 and CDR2 (MGHRA, YSYEKL) derive from the germline V gene. The CDR3 goes from the cysteine to the phenylalanine over 13 residues. Of all the DNA, just the CDR3 is kept, 39 bases in frame from base 1. Comments on this clonotype: Its specific antigen is unknown. The input lacks base qualities; no much larger clone sits a single base away.

The sequenced sample was PBMCs, obtained before TCRalphabeta/CD19-depleted stem cell transplant. The clonotype originates from a girl aged 2-15 years with aplastic anemia, due to receive a stem cell transplant. The chain is made from TRBV4-1 and TRBJ2-1; TRBD2 might be the D gene, on 5 matching bases. CDR3 reads: CASRRDDYNEQFF. In nucleotides, the sequence is TGCGCCAGCAGGAGGGATGACTACAATGAGCAGTTCTTC.